The entry that follows covers one TCR beta chain sequence. This sample is drawn from a study of blood T cells in healthy people across ages. Drawing of peripheral blood yielded 7.5 to 10 milliliters from each donor. The authors isolated at least 7 million PBMCs per sample. The use of a sample-barcoded 5' primer and a J-beta primer mix characterized a second PCR of 7 to 11 cycles. TCRdb reprocessed the 5' RACE reads via MiXCR and lists one record per CDR3 protein. This table has around 1.5 million distinct CDR3 sequences, roughly a third appearing once. This clonotype originated in a woman in her twenties or thirties in good health. Material: blood.

The CDR3 loop reads CASSLEGQGNSNYGYTF. CDR3 nucleotide sequence: TGTGCCAGCAGCCTGGAGGGACAGGGCAATTCTAACTATGGCTACACCTTC. The gene calls are TRBV6-1 and TRBJ1-2; TRBD1 agrees at 9 bases. The CDR3 spans 17 residues. J lost 0 bases, V lost 6 bases, and 11 bases had no gene match. Germline assignment: CDR1 MNHNS and CDR2 SASEGT.